The 2 T cell receptor beta chains given below trace back to one sample, sequenced in a study of technical replicates of blood from several donors. This table comes from immunoSEQ multiplex PCR, and its TCRdb copy is limited to in-frame clones, with some not included. The sample shows about 70,000 clones, roughly 94% of them seen only once. Sequenced: T cells isolated from PBMCs. The receptors stem from a human donor in good health.

The CDR3 coding sequence is TGTGCCAGCAGTGACGGCTTATGGGGGGAAGAGACCCAGTACTTC. Translating it yields CASSDGLWGEETQYF. The chain uses TRBV2 and TRBJ2-5; perhaps TRBD2 as D (6 bases). The CDR3 consists of 15 residues. Looked up from germline, CDR1 is SNHLY and CDR2 is FYNNEI. V lost 3 bases, J lost 3 bases, and 14 bases lay in between.

The chain recombines TRBV15 with TRBJ1-1; D is perhaps TRBD1 (6 bases). The V gene lost 2 bases and the J gene lost 4 bases, with 8 bases spanning the gap. The CDR3 is made up of 13 amino acids. Germline loops: CDR1 LNHNV, CDR2 YYDKDF (reference sequence). The CDR3 region has the DNA TGTGCCACCAGCAGACAGGGGACCACTGAAGCTTTCTTT. Protein: CATSRQGTTEAFF.